A single T cell receptor (beta chain) is shown here with its context. Its matching antigen is unknown. Sequence at one end of the junction differs from germline and may be a read error. These data come from a study of tumor-infiltrating lymphocytes in primary liver carcinoma. Study context: Enrolled patients were male and female, aged 30 to 69 years. The neoplasms were of stage T1-T3 N0M0, with dimensions of roughly 4.2 to 10 cm across. Broader study findings: Each sample was bulk and unsorted; consequently, CD4+ and CD8+ repertoires were not compared. Tumor region pairs overlapped more than did tumor-adjacent and tumor-blood pairs.

The researchers obtained blood RNA from unsorted whole blood and also extracted germline DNA. This CDR3 spans 16 amino acids. Germline V gene data show CDR1 as MNHEY and CDR2 as SVGEGT. The input was 450 to 500 ng total RNA; TCR beta cDNA was made from it with a constant-region primer. Modified slightly, ARM-PCR produced TCR beta libraries over three nested multiplex PCR rounds. A C-beta reverse primer and TRBV1-TRBV30 forward primers served in each of the first two PCR rounds, at ten to eleven cycles apiece. From the multiplex PCR reads, TCRdb called clonotypes with MiXCR, one entry per CDR3 protein. In the table there are 330,000 or so distinct CDR3 sequences, around 60% of which are singletons.

The sequence derives from a man in his forties or fifties with primary liver carcinoma and hepatitis B virus infection. Sequencing used peripheral blood. This rearrangement joins TRBV6-2 or TRBV6-3 to TRBJ1-5; 10 bases match TRBD1. The CDR3 sequence: CTSRKSTGGGNQPKHF. The CDR3 coding sequence is TGTACCAGCAGGAAATCGACAGGGGGCGGCAATCAGCCCAAGCATTTT.